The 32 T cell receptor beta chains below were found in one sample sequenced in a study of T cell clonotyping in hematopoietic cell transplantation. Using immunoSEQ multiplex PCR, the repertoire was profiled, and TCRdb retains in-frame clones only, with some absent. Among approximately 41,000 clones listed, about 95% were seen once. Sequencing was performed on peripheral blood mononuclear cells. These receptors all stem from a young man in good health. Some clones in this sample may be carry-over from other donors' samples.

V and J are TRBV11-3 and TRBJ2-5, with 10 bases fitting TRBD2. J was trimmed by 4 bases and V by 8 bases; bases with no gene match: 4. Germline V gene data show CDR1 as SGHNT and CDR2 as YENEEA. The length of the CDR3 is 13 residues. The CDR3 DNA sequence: TGTGCCAGCGGGACTAGCGAACGAGAGACCCAGTACTTC. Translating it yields CASGTSERETQYF. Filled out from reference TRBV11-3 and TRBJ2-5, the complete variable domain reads EAGVVQSPRYKIIEKKQPVAFWCNPISGHNTLYWYLQNLGQGPELLIRYENEEAVDDSQLPKDRFSAERLKGVDSTLKIQPAELGDSAVYLCASGTSERETQYFGPGTRLLVL.

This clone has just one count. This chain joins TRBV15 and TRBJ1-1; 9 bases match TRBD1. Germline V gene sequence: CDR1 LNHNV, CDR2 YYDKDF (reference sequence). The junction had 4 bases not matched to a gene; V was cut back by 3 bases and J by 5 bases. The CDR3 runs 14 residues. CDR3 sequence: CATSSKGQGTEAFF. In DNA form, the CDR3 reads TGTGCCACCAGCAGTAAGGGACAGGGAACTGAAGCTTTCTTT.

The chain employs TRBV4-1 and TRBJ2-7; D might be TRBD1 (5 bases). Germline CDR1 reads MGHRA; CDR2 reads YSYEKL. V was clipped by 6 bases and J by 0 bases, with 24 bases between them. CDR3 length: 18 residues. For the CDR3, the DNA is TGCGCCAGCAGTACCCAGGGTTCGTCCCGCGTATCCTCCTACGAGCAGTACTTC. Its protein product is CASSTQGSSRVSSYEQYF.

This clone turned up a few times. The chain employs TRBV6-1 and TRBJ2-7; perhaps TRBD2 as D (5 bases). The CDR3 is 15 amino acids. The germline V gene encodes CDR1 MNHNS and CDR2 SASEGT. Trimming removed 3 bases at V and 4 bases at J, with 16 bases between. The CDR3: CASSESWAPGYEQYF. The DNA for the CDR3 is TGTGCCAGCAGTGAGTCGTGGGCTCCGGGGTACGAGCAGTACTTC.

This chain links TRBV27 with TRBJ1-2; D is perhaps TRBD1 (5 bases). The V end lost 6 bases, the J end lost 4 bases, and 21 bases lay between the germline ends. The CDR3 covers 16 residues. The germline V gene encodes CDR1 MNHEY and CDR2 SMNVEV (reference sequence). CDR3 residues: CASRPLGATAGYGYTF. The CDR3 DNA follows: TGTGCCAGCAGACCCCTAGGGGCTACAGCGGGCTATGGCTACACCTTC.

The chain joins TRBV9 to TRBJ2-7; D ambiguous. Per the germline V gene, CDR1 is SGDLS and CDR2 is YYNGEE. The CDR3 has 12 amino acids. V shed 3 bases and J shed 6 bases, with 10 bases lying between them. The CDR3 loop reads CASSAPLGEQYF. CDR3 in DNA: TGTGCCAGCAGCGCCCCACTGGGCGAGCAGTACTTC.

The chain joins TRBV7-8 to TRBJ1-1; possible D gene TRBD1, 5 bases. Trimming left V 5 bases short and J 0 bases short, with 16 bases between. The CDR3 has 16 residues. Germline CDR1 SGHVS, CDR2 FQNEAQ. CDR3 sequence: CASSQKRQPLNTEAFF. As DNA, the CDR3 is TGTGCCAGCAGCCAAAAACGACAGCCTTTGAACACTGAAGCTTTCTTT.

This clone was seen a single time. CDR3 bases: TGTGCCAGCTCACCAGAGGAAGATACGCAGTATTTT. This sequence encodes CASSPEEDTQYF. V is TRBV18 and J is TRBJ2-3, with D unclear. The V end was cut by 2 bases, the J end by 5 bases, with 5 bases between. This CDR3 is 12 amino acids long. In germline, CDR1 is KGHSH, CDR2 LQKENI.

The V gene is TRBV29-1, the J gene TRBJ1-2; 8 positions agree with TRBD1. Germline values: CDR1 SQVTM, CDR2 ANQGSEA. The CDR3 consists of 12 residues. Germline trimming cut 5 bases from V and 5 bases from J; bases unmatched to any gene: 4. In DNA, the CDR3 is TGCAGCGTTCAGGGGGCAGGGTATGGCTACACCTTC. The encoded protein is CSVQGAGYGYTF.

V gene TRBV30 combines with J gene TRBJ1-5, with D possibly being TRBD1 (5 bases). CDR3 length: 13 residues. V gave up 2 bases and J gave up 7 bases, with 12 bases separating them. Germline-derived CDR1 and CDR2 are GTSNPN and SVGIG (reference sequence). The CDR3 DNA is TGTGCCTGGAGTTTTCAGGGCGGGCAGCCCCAGCATTTT. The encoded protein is CAWSFQGGQPQHF.

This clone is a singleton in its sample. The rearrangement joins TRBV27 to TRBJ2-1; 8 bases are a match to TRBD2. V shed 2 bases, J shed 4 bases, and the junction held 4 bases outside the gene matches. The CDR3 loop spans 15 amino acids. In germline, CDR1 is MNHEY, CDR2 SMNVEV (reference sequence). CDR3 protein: CASSLAGRAYNEQFF. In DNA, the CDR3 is TGTGCCAGCAGTTTAGCCGGGAGGGCTTACAATGAGCAGTTCTTC.

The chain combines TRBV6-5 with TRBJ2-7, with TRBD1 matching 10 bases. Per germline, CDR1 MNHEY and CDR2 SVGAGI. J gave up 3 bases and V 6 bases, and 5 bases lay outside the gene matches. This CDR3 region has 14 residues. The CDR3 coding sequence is TGTGCCAGCAGCCCGACAGGGGGCATCTACGAGCAGTACTTC. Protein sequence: CASSPTGGIYEQYF.

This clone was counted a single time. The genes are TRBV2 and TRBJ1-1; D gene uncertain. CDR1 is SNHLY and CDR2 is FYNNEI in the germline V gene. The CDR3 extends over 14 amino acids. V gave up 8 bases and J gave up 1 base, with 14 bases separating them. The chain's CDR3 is CASGRPTRNTEAFF. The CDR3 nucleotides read TGTGCCAGCGGGAGACCTACAAGGAACACTGAAGCTTTCTTT.

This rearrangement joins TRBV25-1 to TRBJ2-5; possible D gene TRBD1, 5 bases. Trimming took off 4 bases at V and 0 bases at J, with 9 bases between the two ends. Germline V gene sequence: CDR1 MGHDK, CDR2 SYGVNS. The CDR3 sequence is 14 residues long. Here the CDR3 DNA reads TGTGCCAGCAGTGCACAGGAGTACCAAGAGACCCAGTACTTC. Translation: CASSAQEYQETQYF.

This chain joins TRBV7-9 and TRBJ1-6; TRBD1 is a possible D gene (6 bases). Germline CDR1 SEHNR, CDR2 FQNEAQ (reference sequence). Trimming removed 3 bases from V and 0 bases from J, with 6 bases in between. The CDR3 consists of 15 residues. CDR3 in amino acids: CASSLDSSYNSPLHF. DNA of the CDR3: TGTGCCAGCAGCTTGGACAGCTCCTATAATTCACCCCTCCACTTT.

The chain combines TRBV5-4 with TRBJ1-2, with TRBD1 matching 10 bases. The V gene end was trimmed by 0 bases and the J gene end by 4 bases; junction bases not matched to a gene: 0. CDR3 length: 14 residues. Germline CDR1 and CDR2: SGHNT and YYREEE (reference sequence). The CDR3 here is CASSLGTGGYGYTF. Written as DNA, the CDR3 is TGTGCCAGCAGCTTGGGGACAGGGGGCTATGGCTACACCTTC.

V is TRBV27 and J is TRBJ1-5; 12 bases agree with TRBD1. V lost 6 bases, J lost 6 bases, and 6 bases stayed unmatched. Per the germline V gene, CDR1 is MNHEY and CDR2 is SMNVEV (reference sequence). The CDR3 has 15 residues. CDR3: CASSEGTGGIQPQHF. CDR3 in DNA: TGTGCCAGCAGCGAAGGGACAGGGGGCATTCAGCCCCAGCATTTT.

Written as DNA, the CDR3 is TGTGCCAGCAGCCCGGGACAGTCTTCCTACGAGCAGTACTTC. Translated, it gives CASSPGQSSYEQYF. This chain links TRBV5-4 with TRBJ2-7; 7 bases fit TRBD1. This CDR3 has 14 residues. CDR1 is SGHNT, CDR2 YYREEE, per germline (reference sequence). The V and J ends lost 4 bases and 1 base, in that order; junction bases with no gene match: 5.

DNA for the CDR3: TGTGCCAGCAGCCCCGAGACCCCGGGGCAAACAGATACGCAGTATTTT. Protein sequence: CASSPETPGQTDTQYF. V gene TRBV7-9 combines with J gene TRBJ2-3; the D call may be TRBD1 or TRBD2 (5 bases each). CDR3 length: 16 residues. Germline lookup yields CDR1 SEHNR and CDR2 FQNEAQ (reference sequence). V was cut by 5 bases and J by 3 bases, with 18 bases left in between.

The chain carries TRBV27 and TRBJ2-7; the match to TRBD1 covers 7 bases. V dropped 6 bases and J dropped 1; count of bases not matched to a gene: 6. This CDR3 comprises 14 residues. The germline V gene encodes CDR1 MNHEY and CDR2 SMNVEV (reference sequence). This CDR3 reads CASSPGQSSYEQYF. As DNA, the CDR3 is TGTGCCAGCAGCCCGGGACAGAGTTCCTACGAGCAGTACTTC.

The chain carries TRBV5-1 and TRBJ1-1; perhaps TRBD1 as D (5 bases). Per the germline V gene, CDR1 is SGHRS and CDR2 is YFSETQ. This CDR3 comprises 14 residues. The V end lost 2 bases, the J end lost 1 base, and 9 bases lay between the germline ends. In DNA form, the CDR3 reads TGCGCCAGCAGCTTTGGGGCGGGGAACACTGAAGCTTTCTTT. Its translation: CASSFGAGNTEAFF.

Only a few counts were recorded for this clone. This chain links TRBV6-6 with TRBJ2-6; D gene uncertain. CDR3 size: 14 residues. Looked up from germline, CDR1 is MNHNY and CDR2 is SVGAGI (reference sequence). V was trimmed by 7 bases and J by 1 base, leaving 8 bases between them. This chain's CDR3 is CASNYLSGANVLTF. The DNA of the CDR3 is TGTGCCAGCAACTATTTATCTGGGGCCAACGTCCTGACTTTC.

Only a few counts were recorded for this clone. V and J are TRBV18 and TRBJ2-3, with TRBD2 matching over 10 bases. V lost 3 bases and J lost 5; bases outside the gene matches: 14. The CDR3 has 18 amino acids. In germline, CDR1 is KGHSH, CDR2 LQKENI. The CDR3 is CASSPPQGLANSGDTQYF. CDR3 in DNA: TGTGCCAGCTCACCTCCCCAGGGACTAGCGAATTCAGGAGATACGCAGTATTTT.

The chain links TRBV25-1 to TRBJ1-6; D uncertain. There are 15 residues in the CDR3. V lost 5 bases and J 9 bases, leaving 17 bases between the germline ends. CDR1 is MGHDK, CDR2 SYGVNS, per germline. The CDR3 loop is CASSPSEGRGSPLHF. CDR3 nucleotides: TGTGCCAGCAGTCCTTCAGAAGGGCGAGGTTCACCCCTCCACTTT.

The DNA of the CDR3 is TGCAGCGTCGTCTCCCAGGGGGCGTCATTCGAGGCAGATACGCAGTATTTT. Translation gives CSVVSQGASFEADTQYF. The chain couples TRBV29-1 to TRBJ2-3; 8 bases line up with TRBD1. With V trimmed by 6 bases and J by 4 bases, 18 bases remained unmatched. This CDR3 spans 17 amino acids. Germline V gene sequence: CDR1 SQVTM, CDR2 ANQGSEA.

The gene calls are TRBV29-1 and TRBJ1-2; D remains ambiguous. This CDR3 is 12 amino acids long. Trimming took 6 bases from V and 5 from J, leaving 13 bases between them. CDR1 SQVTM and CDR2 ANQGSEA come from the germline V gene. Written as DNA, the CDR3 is TGCAGCGTCGGCGGCGGAGTATATGGCTACACCTTC. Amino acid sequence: CSVGGGVYGYTF.

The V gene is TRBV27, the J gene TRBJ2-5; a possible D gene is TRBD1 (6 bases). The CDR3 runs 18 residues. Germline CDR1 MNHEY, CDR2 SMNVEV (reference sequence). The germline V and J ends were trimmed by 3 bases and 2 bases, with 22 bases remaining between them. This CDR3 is CASSLDSHKPASQETQYF. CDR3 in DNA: TGTGCCAGCAGTTTGGACAGCCACAAACCAGCGTCTCAAGAGACCCAGTACTTC.

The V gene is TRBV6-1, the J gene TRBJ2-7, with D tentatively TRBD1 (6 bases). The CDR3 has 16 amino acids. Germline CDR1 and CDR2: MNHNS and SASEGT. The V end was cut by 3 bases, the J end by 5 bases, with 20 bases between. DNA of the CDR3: TGTGCCAGCAGTGACCCGACGACAGGTAGGCGGGACGAGCAGTACTTC. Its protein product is CASSDPTTGRRDEQYF.

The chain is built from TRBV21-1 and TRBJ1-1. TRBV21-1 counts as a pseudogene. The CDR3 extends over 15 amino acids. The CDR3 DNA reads TGTGCCAGCAGCACAAGGCAGTTTTCGAACACTGAAGCTTTCTTT. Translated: CASSTRQFSNTEAFF.

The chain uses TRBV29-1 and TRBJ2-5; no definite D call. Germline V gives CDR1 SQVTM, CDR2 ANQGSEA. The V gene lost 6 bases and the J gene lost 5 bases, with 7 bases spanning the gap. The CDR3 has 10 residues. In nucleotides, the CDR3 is TGCAGCGTGCATACGGAGACCCAGTACTTC. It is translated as CSVHTETQYF.

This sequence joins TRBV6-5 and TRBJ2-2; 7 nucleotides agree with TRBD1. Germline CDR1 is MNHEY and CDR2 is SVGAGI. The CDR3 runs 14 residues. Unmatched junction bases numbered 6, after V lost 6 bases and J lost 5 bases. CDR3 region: CASRGQLGTGELFF. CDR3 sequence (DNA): TGTGCCAGCAGGGGACAGTTGGGGACCGGGGAGCTGTTTTTT.

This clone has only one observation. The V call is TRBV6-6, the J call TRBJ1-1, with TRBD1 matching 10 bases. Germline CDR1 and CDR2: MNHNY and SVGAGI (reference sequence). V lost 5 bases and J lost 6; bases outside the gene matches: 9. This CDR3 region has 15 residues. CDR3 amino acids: CASSQSRDRGSEAFF. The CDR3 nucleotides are TGTGCCAGCAGTCAGTCCCGGGACAGGGGTTCTGAAGCTTTCTTT.